The clone carrying this T cell receptor beta chain was detected only a few times. Its target is unknown. This entry is derived from a study of T cells in Graves' hyperthyroidism and ophthalmopathy. Study results and limitations: The majority of expanded thyroid clonotypes above 0.001 also appeared in blood.

Patients having uncontrolled infection, another autoimmune disease, pregnancy or lactation were not included. Amplified regions were TCR beta CDR3 sequences from RNA transcripts. First-round RT-PCR with HTBI primers amplified the TCR CDR3 region. TCRdb fed the multiplex PCR reads into MiXCR, producing one record per CDR3 protein. The data contain about 130,000 distinct CDR3 sequences, approximately 20% of them singletons. Input material: blood. The sequence came from a woman in her 50s with Graves' hyperthyroidism that later progressed to Graves' ophthalmopathy.

The CDR3 loop reads CASAGLAYEQFF. DNA of the CDR3: TGTGCCAGCGCCGGACTAGCTTATGAGCAGTTCTTC. V gene TRBV3-1 combines with J gene TRBJ2-1; 8 positions match TRBD2. CDR3 length: 12 residues. V was clipped by 8 bases and J by 8 bases; unmatched bases: 5. Germline-derived CDR1 and CDR2 are LGHDT and YNNKEL (reference sequence).